The table lists the clone carrying this T cell receptor beta chain with a few counts. Its cognate antigen is unknown. The sample is drawn from a study of T-cell memory formation after mild COVID-19. Whole-study context: The TCR clusters were mostly specific to one donor.

Overall study results and limits: Pre-infection memory carried some responding clones, suggesting that cross-reactive memory joined.

The CDR3 runs 18 residues. Unmatched junction bases numbered 10, after V lost 5 bases and J lost 3 bases. TCRdb processed the 5' RACE reads anew with MiXCR; each CDR3 protein has one entry. The sample includes approximately 180,000 distinct CDR3 sequences, 16% seen only once; the top ten take around 1.9%. The receptor's source is an adult woman who had mild COVID-19 (a few samples of this study predate the infection). Cell type and time point are not known. Input material: PBMCs or a T cell subset sorted from them (not recorded which). The V call is TRBV12-3 or TRBV12-4, the J call TRBJ2-7; the match to TRBD2 covers 16 bases. This CDR3 is CASSITGLAGGNYYEQYF. The CDR3 DNA is TGTGCCAGCAGTATAACGGGACTAGCGGGAGGGAATTACTACGAGCAGTACTTC.